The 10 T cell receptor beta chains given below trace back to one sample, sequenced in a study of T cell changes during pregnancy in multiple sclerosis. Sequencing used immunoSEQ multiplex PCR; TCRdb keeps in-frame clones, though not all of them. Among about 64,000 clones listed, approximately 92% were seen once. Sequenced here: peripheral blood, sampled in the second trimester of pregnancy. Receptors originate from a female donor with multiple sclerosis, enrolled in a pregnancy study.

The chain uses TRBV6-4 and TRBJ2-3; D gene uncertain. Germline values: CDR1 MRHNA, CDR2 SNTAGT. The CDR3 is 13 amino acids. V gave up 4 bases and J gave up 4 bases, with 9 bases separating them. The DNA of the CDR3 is TGTGCCAGCAGTGTGGAGCGTTCAGATACGCAGTATTTT. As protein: CASSVERSDTQYF.

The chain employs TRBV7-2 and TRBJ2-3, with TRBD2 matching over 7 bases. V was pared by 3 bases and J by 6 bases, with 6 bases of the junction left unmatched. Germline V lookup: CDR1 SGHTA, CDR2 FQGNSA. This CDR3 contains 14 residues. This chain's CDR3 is CASSLKAGRDTQYF. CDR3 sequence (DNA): TGTGCCAGCAGCTTGAAAGCGGGACGGGATACGCAGTATTTT.

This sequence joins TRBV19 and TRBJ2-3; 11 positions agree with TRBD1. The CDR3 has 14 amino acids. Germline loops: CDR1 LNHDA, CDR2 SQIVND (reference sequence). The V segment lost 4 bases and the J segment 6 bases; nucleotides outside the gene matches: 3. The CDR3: CASSRTGGADTQYF. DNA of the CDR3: TGTGCCAGTAGTAGGACAGGGGGCGCGGATACGCAGTATTTT.

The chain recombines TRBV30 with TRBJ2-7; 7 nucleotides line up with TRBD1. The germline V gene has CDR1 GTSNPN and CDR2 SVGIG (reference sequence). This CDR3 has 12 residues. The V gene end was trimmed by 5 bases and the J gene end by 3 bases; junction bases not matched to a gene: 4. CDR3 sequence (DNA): TGTGCCTGGGCCGGGACAGTCTACGAGCAGTACTTC. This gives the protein CAWAGTVYEQYF.

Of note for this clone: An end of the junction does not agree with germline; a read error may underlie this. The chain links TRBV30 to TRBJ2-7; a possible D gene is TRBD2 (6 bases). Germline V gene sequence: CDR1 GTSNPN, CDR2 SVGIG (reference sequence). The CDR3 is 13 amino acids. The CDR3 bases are TGTGCCTGGAGGAGGAGGGCCTCCGACGAGCAGTACTTC. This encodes CAWRRRASDEQYF.

This chain's CDR3 is CSVVSYRGNDEQYF. The CDR3 region has the DNA TGCAGCGTTGTTTCTTACAGGGGTAACGACGAGCAGTACTTC. The chain combines TRBV29-1 with TRBJ2-7; 7 nucleotides line up with TRBD1. The CDR3 extends over 14 amino acids. Germline V gene sequence: CDR1 SQVTM, CDR2 ANQGSEA. The V segment lost 4 bases and the J segment 5 bases; nucleotides outside the gene matches: 11.

CDR3 loop: CASSLVGGVHEQYF. As DNA, the CDR3 is TGCGCCAGCAGCTTGGTAGGGGGCGTCCACGAGCAGTACTTC. The rearrangement uses TRBV5-1 and TRBJ2-5; 7 nucleotides agree with TRBD1. The tail of the sequence fits TRBJ2-7 better, so the J call may be wrong. From germline, CDR1 is SGHRS and CDR2 YFSETQ. The CDR3 totals 14 residues.

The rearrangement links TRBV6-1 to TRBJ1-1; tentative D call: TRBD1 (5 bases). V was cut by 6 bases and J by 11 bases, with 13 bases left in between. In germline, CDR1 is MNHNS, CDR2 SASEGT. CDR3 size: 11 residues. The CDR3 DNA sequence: TGTGCCAGCAGAGAGGACAACAACGCTTTCTTT. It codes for CASREDNNAFF.

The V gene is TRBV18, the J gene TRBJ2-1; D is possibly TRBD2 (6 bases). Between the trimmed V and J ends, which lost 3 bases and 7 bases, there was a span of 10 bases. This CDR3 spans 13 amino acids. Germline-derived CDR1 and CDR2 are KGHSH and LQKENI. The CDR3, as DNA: TGTGCCAGCTCACCCGGGACTCAAAATGAGCAGTTCTTC. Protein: CASSPGTQNEQFF.

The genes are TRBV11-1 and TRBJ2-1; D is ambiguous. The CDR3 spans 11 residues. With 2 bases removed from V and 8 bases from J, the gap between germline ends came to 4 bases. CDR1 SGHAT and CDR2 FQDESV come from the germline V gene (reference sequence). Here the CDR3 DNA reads TGTGCCAGCAGCTTACGCGATGAGCAGTTCTTC. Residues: CASSLRDEQFF. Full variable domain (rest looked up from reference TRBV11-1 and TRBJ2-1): EAEVAQSPRYKITEKSQAVAFWCDPISGHATLYWYRQILGQGPELLVQFQDESVVDDSQLPKDRFSAERLKGVDSTLKIQPAELGDSAMYLCASSLRDEQFFGPGTRLTVL.